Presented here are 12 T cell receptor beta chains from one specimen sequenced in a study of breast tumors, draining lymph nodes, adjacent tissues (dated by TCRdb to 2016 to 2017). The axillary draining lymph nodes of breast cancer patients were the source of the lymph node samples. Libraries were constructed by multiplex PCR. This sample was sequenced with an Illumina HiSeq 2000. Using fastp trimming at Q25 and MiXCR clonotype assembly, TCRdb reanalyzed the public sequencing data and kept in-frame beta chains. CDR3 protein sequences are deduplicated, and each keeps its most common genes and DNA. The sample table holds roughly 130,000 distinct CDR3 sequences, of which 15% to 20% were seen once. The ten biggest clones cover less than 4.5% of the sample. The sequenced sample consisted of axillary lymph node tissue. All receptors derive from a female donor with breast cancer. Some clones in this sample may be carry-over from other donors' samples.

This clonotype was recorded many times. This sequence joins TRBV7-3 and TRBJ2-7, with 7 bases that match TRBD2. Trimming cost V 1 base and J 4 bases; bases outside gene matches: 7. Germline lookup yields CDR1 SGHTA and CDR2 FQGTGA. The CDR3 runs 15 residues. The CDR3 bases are TGTGCCAGCAGCTTAAATGCGGGAGCGGGGTACGAGCAGTACTTC. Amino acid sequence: CASSLNAGAGYEQYF.

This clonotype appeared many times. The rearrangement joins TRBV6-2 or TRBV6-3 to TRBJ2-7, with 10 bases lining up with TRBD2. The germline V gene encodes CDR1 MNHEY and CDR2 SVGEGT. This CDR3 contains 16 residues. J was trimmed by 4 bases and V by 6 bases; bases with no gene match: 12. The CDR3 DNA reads TGTGCCAGCAGCCCAATTGCTAGCGGGAGTTTTTACGAGCAGTACTTC. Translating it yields CASSPIASGSFYEQYF.

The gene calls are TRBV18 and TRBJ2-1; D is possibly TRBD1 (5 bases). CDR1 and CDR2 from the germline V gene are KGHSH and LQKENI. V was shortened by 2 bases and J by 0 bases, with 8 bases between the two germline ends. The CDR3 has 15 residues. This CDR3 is CASSPGASSYNEQFF. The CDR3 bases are TGTGCCAGCTCACCAGGGGCTAGCTCCTACAATGAGCAGTTCTTC.

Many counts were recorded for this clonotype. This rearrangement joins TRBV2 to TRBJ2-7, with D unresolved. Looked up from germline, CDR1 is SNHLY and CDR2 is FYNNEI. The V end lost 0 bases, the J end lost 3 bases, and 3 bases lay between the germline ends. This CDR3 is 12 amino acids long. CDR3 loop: CASSEAIYEQYF. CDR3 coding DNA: TGTGCCAGCAGTGAAGCAATCTACGAGCAGTACTTC.

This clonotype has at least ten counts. CDR3 sequence reads: CASSLLRTEETQYF. CDR3 DNA: TGTGCCAGCAGCTTACTCCGAACAGAAGAGACCCAGTACTTC. The chain joins TRBV7-8 to TRBJ2-5; D gene uncertain. V lost 2 bases and J 3 bases, leaving 10 bases between the germline ends. Germline-derived CDR1 and CDR2 are SGHVS and FQNEAQ. This CDR3 is built from 14 residues.

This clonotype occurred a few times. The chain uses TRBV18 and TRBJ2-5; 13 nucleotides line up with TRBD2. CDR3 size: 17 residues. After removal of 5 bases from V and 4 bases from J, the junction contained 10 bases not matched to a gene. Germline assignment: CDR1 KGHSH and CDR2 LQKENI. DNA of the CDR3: TGTGCCAGCTCAAGATCGTACGGGACTAGCGGGGTAGAGACCCAGTACTTC. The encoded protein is CASSRSYGTSGVETQYF.

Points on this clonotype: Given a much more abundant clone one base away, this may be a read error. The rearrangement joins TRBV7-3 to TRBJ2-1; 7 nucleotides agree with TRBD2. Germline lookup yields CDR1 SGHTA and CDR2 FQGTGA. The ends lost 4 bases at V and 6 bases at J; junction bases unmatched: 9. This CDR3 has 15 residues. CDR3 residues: CASSSGPAGFNEQFF. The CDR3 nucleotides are TGTGCCAGCAGCTCCGGACCAGCGGGGTTCAATGAGCAGTTCTTC.

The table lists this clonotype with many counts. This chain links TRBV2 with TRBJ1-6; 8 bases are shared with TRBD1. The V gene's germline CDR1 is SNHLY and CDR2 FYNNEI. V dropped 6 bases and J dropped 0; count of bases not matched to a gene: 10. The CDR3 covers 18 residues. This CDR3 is CASRPGGITSSYNSPLHF. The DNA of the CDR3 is TGTGCCAGCAGACCAGGGGGCATAACGAGCTCCTATAATTCACCCCTCCACTTT.

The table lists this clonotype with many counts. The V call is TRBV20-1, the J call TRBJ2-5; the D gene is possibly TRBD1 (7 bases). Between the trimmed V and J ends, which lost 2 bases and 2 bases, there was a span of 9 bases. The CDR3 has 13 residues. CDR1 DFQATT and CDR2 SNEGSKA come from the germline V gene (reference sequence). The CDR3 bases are TGCAGTGCTAGACAGGGGGGTCAAGAGACCCAGTACTTC. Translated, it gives CSARQGGQETQYF.

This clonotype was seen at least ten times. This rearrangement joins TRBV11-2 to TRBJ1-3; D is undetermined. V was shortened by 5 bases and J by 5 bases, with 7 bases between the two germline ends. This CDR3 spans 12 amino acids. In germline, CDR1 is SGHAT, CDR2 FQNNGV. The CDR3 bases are TGTGCCAGCAGCCACCTAAGAAACACCATATATTTT. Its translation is CASSHLRNTIYF.

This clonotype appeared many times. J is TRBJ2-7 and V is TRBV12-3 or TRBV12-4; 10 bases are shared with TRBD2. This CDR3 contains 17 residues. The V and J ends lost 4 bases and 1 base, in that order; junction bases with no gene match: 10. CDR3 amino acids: CASSSFRTSGISYEQYF. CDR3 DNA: TGTGCCAGCAGTTCCTTCCGTACTAGCGGGATTTCCTACGAGCAGTACTTC.

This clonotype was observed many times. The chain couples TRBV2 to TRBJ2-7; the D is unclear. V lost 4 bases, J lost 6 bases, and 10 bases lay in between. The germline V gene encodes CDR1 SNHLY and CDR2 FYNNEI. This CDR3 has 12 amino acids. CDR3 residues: CASSVYRPEQYF. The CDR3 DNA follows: TGTGCCAGCAGTGTTTACCGGCCCGAGCAGTACTTC.